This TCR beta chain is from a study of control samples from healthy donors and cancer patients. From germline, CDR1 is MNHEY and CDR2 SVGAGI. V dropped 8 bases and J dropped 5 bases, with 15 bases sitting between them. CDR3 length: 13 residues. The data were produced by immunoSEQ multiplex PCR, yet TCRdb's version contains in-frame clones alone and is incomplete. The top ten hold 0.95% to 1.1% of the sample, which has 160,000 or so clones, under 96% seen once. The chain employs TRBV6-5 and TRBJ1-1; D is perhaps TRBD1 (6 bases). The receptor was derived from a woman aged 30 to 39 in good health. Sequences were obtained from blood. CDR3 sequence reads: CASLEGGLTEAFF. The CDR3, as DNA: TGTGCCAGCCTGGAAGGGGGTCTGACTGAAGCTTTCTTT.